This T cell receptor (beta chain) was observed in a study of cytomegalovirus exposure and HLA in healthy donors. Background on the study: The study placed around 85% of its approximately 400 genotyped donors in the Caucasian-associated ancestry cluster. Overall study findings and caveats: Most of the CMV-associated TCR beta chains (in a later analysis) appeared to be HLA-restricted.

With regard to this clone: The antigen remains undetermined.

The CDR3 is 16 residues long. J gave up 9 bases and V 2 bases, and 9 bases lay outside the gene matches. From germline, CDR1 is MDHEN and CDR2 SYDVKM. Primers included in the PCR were 60 Vbeta and 13 Jbeta primers. The protocol was immunoSEQ multiplex PCR, while the TCRdb copy is restricted to in-frame clones and leaves out a portion. The table lists approximately 100,000 clones, roughly 75% of them singletons. The origin of this receptor is a male donor in good health and CMV-seropositive. V and J are TRBV28 and TRBJ2-1; 11 bases agree with TRBD2. The sample consisted of PBMCs. CDR3 in DNA: TGTGCCAGCAGTTTAGTCGGGGTAGCGGGGGGGGGTGAGCAGTTCTTC. This codes for CASSLVGVAGGGEQFF.